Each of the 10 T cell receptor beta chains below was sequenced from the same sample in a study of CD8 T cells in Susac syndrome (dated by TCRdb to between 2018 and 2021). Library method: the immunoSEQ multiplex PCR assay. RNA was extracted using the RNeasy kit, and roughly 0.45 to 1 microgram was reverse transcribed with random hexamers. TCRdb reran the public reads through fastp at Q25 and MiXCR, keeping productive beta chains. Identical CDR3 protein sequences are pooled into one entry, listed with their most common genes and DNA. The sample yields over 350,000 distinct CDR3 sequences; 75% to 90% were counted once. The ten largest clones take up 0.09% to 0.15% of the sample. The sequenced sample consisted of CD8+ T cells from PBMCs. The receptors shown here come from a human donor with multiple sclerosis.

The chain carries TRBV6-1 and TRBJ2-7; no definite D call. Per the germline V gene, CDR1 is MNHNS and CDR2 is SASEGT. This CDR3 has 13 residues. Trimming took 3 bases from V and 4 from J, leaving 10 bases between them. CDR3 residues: CASSENNMYEQYF. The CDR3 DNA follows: TGTGCCAGCAGTGAGAATAATATGTACGAGCAGTACTTC.

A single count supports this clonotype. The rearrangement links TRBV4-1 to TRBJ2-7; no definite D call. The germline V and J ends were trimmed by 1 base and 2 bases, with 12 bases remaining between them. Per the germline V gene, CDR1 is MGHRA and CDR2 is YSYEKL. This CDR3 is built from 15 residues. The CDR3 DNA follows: TGCGCCAGCAGCCAAGTGGGTGGCCCCCCCTACGAGCAGTACTTC. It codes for CASSQVGGPPYEQYF.

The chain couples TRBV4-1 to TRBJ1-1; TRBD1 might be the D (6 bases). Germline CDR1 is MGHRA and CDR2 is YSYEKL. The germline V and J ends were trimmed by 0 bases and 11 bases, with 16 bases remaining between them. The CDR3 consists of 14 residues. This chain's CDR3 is CASSQEDSRGEAFF. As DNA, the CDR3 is TGCGCCAGCAGCCAAGAGGACAGTAGAGGAGAGGCTTTCTTT.

The CDR3 protein is CASSSTGTAYLPFYEQYF. In DNA, the CDR3 is TGTGCCAGCAGTTCAACGGGGACTGCATATCTCCCATTCTACGAGCAGTACTTC. The gene calls are TRBV6-5 and TRBJ2-7, with D possibly being TRBD2 (6 bases). Looked up from germline, CDR1 is MNHEY and CDR2 is SVGAGI. The CDR3 is 18 amino acids. V lost 4 bases and J 3 bases, leaving 25 bases between the germline ends.

The CDR3 reads CAWSVERMNTEAFF. CDR3 in DNA: TGTGCCTGGAGTGTGGAAAGAATGAACACTGAAGCTTTCTTT. The rearrangement uses TRBV30 and TRBJ1-1; D is unclear. CDR3 length: 14 amino acids. V lost 0 bases, J lost 0 bases, and 8 bases lay in between. In germline, CDR1 is GTSNPN, CDR2 SVGIG (reference sequence).

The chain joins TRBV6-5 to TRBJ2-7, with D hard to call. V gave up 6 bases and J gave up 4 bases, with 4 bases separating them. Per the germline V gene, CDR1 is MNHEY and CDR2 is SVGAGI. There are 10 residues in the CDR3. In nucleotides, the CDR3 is TGTGCCAGCAGCTATTACGAGCAGTACTTC. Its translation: CASSYYEQYF.

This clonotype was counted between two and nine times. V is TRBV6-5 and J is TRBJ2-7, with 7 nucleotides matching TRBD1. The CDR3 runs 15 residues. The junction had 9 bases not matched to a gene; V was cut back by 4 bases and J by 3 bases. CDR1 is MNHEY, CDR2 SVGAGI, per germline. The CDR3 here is CASSSPGQARYEQYF. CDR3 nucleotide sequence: TGTGCCAGCAGTTCCCCTGGACAGGCCCGCTACGAGCAGTACTTC.

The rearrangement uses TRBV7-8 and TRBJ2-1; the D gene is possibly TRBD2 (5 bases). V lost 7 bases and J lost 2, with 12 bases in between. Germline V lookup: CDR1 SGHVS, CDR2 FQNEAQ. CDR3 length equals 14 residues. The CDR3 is CASTGRGTYNEQFF. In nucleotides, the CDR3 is TGTGCCAGCACCGGACGGGGTACCTACAATGAGCAGTTCTTC.

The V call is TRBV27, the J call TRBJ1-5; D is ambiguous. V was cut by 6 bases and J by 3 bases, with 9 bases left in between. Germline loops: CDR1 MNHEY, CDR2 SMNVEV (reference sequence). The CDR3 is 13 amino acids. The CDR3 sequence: CASRAVYNQPQHF. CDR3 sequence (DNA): TGTGCCAGCAGGGCAGTGTACAATCAGCCCCAGCATTTT.

CDR3 sequence reads: CASSSAKPQHF. Written as DNA, the CDR3 is TGCGCCAGCAGCTCGGCCAAGCCCCAGCATTTT. This chain connects TRBV5-1 to TRBJ1-5; D remains ambiguous. V was pared by 3 bases and J by 8 bases, with 6 bases between. Germline values: CDR1 SGHRS, CDR2 YFSETQ. The CDR3 has 11 amino acids.